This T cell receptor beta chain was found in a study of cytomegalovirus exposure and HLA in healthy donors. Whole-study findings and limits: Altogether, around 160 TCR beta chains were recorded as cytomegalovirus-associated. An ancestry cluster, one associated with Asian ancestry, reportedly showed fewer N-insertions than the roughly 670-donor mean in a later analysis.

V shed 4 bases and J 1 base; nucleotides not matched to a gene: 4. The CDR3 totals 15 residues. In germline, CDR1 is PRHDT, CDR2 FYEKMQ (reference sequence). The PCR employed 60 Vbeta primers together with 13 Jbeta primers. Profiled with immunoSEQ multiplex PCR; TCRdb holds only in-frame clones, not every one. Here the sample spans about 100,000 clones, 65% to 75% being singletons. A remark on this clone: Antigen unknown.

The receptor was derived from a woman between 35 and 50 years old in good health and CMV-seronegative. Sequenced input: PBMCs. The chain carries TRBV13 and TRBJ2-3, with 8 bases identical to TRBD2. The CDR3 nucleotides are TGTGCCAGCAGCTCCACTAGCGGAGGCACAGATACGCAGTATTTT. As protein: CASSSTSGGTDTQYF. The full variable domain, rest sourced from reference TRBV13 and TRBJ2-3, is AAGVIQSPRHLIKEKRETATLKCYPIPRHDTVYWYQQGPGQDPQFLISFYEKMQSDKGSIPDRFSAQQFSDYHSELNMSSLELGDSALYFCASSSTSGGTDTQYFGPGTRLTVL.